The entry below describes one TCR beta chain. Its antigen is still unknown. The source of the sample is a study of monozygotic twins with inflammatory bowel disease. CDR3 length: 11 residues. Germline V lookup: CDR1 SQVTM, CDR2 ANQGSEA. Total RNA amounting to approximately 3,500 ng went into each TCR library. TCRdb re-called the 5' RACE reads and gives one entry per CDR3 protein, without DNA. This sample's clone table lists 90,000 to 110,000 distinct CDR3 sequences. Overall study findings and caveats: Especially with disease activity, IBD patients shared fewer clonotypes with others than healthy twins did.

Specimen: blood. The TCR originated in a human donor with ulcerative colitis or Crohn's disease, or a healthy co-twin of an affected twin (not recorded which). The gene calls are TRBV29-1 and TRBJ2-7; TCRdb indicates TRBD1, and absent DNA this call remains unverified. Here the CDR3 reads CSVWTGEEQYF.